This TCR beta chain was sequenced during a study of cytomegalovirus exposure and HLA in healthy donors. Study overall: Genotyping of 300 to 450 donors showed that 80% to 85% belonged to the Caucasian-associated ancestry cluster.

The primer mix had 60 Vbeta and 13 Jbeta primers. Sequencing used immunoSEQ multiplex PCR; TCRdb keeps in-frame clones, though not all of them. This sample has some 140,000 clones, with around 80% found just once. This clone was observed a single time. Its antigen remains unknown. The study's findings and limits: It is likely that the observed cluster of highly shared sequence variants was a sequencing artifact. A later analysis associated roughly 15,000 TCR beta sequences with HLA alleles at a 0.05 false discovery rate. As a later analysis showed, a missense DCLRE1C variant was linked to trimming of TCR beta V- and J-genes.

This CDR3 has 16 residues. Looked up from germline, CDR1 is SGHDT and CDR2 is YYEEEE. V lost 3 bases and J lost 0, with 13 bases in between. The V and J genes are TRBV5-6 and TRBJ2-1, with a tentative D call TRBD2 (6 bases). Sequenced material: PBMCs. This clonotype originated in a man aged 35-49 years in good health and CMV-seropositive. The CDR3 region is CASSSLEAGSYNEQFF. For the CDR3, the DNA is TGTGCCAGCAGCTCACTAGAAGCGGGCTCCTACAATGAGCAGTTCTTC.